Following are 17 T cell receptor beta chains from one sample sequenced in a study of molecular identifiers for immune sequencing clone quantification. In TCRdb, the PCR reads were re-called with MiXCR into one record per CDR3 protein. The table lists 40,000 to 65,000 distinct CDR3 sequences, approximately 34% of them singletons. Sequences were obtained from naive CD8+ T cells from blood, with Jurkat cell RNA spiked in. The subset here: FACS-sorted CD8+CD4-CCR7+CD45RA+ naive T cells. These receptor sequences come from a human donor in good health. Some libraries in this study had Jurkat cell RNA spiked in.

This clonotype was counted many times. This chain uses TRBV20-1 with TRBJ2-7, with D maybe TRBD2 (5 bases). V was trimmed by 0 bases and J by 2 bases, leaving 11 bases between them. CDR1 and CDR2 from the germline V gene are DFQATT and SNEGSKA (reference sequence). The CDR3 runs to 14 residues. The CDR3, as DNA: TGCAGTGCTAGAGATGTCGAGGGCACCTACGAGCAGTACTTC. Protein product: CSARDVEGTYEQYF.

CDR3 nucleotides: TGTGCCAGCAGTGAGAGTCAGGGAGAACAGCCCCAGCATTTT. Amino acid sequence: CASSESQGEQPQHF. This chain connects TRBV2 to TRBJ1-5; D perhaps matches TRBD1 (5 bases). Trimming removed 3 bases from V and 7 bases from J, with 13 bases in between. This CDR3 has 14 amino acids. CDR1 is SNHLY and CDR2 is FYNNEI in the germline V gene. Filled out from reference TRBV2 and TRBJ1-5, the complete variable domain reads EPEVTQTPSHQVTQMGQEVILRCVPISNHLYFYWYRQILGQKVEFLVSFYNNEISEKSEIFDDQFSVERPDGSNFTLKIRSTKLEDSAMYFCASSESQGEQPQHFGDGTRLSIL.

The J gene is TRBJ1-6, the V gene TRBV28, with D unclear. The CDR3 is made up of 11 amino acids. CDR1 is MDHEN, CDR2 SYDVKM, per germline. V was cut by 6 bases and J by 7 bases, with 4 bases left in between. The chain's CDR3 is CASSGNSPLHF. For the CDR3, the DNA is TGTGCCAGCAGCGGGAATTCACCCCTCCACTTT. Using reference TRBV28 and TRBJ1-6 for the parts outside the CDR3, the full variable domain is DVKVTQSSRYLVKRTGEKVFLECVQDMDHENMFWYRQDPGLGLRLIYFSYDVKMKEKGDIPEGYSVSREKKERFSLILESASTNQTSMYLCASSGNSPLHFGNGTRLTVT.

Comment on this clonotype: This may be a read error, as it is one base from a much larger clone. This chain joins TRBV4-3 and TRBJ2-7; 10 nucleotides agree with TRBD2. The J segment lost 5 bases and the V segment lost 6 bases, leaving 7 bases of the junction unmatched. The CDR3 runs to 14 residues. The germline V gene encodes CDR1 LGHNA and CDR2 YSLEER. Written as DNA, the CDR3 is TGCGCCAGCAGTCCGGGACTAGCGTCGAACGAGCAGTACTTC. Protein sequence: CASSPGLASNEQYF.

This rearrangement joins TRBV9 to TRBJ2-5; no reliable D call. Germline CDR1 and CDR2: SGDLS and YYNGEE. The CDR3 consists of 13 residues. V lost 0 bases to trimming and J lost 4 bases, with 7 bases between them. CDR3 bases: TGTGCCAGCAGCGTAGGGTTTAGAGAGACCCAGTACTTC. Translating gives CASSVGFRETQYF.

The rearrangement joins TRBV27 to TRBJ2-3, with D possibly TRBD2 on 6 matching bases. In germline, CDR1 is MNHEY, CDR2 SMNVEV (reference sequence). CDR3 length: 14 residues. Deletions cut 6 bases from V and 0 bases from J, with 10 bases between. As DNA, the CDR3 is TGTGCCAGCAGGGGACTGGGGAGCACAGATACGCAGTATTTT. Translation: CASRGLGSTDTQYF.

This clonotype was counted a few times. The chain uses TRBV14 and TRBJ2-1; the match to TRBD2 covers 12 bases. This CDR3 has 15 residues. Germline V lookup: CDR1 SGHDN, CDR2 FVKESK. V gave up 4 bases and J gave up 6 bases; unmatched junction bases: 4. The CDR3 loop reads CASSPLAGGVNEQFF. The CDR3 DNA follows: TGTGCCAGCAGCCCTCTAGCGGGAGGGGTCAATGAGCAGTTCTTC.

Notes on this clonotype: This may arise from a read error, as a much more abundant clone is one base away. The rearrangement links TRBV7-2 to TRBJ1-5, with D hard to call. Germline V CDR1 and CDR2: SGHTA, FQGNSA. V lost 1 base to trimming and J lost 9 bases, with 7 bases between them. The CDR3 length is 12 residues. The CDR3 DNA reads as TGTGCCAGCAGCTTAGGTGGGCTGCCCCAGCATTTT. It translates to CASSLGGLPQHF.

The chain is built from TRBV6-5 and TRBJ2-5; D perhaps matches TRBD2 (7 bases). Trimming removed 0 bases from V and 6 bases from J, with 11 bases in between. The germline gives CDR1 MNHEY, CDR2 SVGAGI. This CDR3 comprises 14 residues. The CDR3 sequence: CASSYSSGTKTQYF. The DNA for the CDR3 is TGTGCCAGCAGTTACTCGAGCGGGACAAAGACCCAGTACTTC.

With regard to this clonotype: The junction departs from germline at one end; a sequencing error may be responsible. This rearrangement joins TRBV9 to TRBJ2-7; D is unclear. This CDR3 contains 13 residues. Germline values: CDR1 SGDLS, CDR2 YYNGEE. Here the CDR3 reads CACSPRSSYAQYF. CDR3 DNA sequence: TGTGCCTGCAGCCCCCGATCGTCCTACGCGCAGTACTTC.

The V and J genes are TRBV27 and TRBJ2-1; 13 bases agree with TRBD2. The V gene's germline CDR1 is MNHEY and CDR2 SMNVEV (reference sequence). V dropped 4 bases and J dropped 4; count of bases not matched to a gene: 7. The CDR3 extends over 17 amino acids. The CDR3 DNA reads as TGTGCCAGCAGTTCCGGACTAGCGGGAGCAATATACAATGAGCAGTTCTTC. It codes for CASSSGLAGAIYNEQFF.

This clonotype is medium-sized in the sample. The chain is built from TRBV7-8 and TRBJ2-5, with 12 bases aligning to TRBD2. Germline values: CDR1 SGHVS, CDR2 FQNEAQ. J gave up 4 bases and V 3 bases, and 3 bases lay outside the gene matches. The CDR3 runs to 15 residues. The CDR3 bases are TGTGCCAGCAGCTTGACTAGCGGGAGTGGAGAGACCCAGTACTTC. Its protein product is CASSLTSGSGETQYF.

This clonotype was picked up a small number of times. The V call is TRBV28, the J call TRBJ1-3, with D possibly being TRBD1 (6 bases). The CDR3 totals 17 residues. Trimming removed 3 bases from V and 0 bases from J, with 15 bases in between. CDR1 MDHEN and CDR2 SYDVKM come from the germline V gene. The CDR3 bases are TGTGCCAGCAGTTTTATGAGGGGGAAAAACTCTGGAAACACCATATATTTT. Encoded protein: CASSFMRGKNSGNTIYF.

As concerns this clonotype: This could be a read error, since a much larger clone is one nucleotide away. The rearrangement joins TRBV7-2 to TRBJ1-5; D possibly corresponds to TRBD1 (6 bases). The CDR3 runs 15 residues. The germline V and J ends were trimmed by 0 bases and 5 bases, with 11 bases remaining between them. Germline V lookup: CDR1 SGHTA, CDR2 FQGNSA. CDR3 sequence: CASSLAVRGDQPQHF. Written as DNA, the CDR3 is TGTGCCAGCAGCTTAGCGGTCAGGGGAGATCAGCCCCAGCATTTT.

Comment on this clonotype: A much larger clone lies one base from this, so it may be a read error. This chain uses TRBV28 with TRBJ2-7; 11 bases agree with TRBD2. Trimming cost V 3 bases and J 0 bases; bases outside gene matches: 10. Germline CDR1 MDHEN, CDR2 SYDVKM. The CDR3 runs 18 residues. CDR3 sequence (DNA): TGTGCCAGCAGTTTGCCGGGGCTAGCGGGAGGCACCTCCTACGAGCAGTACTTC. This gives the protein CASSLPGLAGGTSYEQYF.

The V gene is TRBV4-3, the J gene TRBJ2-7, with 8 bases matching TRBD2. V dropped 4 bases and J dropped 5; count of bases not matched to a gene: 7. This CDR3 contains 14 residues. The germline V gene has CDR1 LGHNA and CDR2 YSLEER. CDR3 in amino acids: CASSRTSSPNEQYF. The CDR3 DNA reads TGCGCCAGCAGCCGGACTAGCTCCCCCAACGAGCAGTACTTC.

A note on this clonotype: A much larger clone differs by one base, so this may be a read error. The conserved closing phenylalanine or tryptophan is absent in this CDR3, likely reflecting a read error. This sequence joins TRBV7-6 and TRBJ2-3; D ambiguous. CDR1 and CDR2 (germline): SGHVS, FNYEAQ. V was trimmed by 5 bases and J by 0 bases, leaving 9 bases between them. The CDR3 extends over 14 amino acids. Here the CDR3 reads CASSLKESTDTQYI. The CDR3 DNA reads TGTGCCAGCAGCCTAAAAGAAAGCACAGATACGCAGTATATT.